This T cell receptor beta chain comes out of a study of T cell responses to AZD1222 COVID-19 vaccine. Notes on this clone: The antigen is not known.

TCRdb keeps only in-frame clones here, not all; method: immunoSEQ multiplex PCR. The sample includes more than 55,000 clones, around three quarters of them seen just once. Trimming removed 4 bases from V and 12 bases from J; junction bases left unmatched: 10. Germline V lookup: CDR1 SGHTA, CDR2 FQGNSA. This CDR3 has 14 residues. Study results and caveats: Clonal diversity was possibly underestimated, and white British individuals and females predominated among donors. Baseline seropositives among AZD1222 recipients totaled only 5 to 7.

The rearrangement links TRBV7-2 to TRBJ2-5; TRBD2 agrees at 11 bases. The source of this sequence is an adult who received the AZD1222 COVID-19 vaccine. Sequencing was performed on peripheral blood, taken 28 days after the second AZD1222 dose. CDR3 protein: CASSSDLAGGEKYF. The DNA of the CDR3 is TGTGCCAGCAGCTCGGATCTAGCGGGGGGAGAGAAGTACTTC.